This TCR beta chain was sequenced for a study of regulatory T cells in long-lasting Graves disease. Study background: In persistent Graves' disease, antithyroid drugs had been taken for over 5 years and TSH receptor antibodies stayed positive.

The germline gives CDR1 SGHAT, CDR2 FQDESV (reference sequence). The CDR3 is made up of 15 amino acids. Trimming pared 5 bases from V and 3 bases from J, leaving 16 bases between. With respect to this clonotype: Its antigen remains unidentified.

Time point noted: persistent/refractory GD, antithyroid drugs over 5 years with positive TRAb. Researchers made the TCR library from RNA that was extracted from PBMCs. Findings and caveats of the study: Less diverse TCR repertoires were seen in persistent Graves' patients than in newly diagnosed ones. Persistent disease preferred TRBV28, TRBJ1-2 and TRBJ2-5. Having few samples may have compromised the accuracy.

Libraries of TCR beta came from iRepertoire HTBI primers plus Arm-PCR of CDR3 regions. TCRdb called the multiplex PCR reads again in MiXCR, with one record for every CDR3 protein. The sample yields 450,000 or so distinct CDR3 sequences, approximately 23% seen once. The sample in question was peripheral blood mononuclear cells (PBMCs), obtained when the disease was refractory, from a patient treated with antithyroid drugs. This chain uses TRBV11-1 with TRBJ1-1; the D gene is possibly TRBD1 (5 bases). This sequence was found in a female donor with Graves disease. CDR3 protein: CASSLTRGFDTEAFF. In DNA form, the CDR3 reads TGTGCCAGCAGCCTTACGCGGGGGTTCGACACTGAAGCTTTCTTT.